This T cell receptor beta chain was recovered during a study of OX40 agonist ivuxolimab in advanced cancers. Profiling relied on immunoSEQ multiplex PCR, and the TCRdb table lists in-frame clones only, not all of them. The table shows approximately 60,000 clones, with roughly nine tenths occurring only once. CDR3 length equals 14 residues. Germline V gives CDR1 MNHEY, CDR2 SVGAGI. Trimming removed 2 bases from V and 5 bases from J; junction bases left unmatched: 2. The gene calls are TRBV6-5 and TRBJ2-3; 9 positions agree with TRBD2. This receptor was identified in an adult with an advanced solid tumor such as melanoma, head and neck, liver or kidney cancer. Sequenced here: CD4+ or CD8+ T cells sorted from blood, sampled in a trial of the OX40 agonist ivuxolimab. The CDR3 nucleotides read TGTGCCAGCAGTTACAGGACTAGCGAAGATACGCAGTATTTT. Translated, it gives CASSYRTSEDTQYF.